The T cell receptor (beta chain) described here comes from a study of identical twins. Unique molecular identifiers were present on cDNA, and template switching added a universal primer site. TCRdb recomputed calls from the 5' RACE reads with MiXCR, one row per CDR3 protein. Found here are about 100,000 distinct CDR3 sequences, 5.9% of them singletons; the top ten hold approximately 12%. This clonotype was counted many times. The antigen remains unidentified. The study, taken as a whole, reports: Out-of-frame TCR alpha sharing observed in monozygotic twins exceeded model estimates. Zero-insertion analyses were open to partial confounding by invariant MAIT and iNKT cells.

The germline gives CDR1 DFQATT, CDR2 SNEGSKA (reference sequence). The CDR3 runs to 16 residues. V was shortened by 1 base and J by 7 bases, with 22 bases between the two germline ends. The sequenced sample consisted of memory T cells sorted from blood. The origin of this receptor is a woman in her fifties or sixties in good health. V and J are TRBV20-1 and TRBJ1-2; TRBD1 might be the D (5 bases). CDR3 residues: CSARGGLGPKAGGYTF. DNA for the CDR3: TGCAGTGCTAGAGGGGGGTTGGGACCAAAAGCCGGTGGCTACACCTTC.